This TCR beta chain was recorded in a study of response to subunit inactivated influenza vaccine listed by TCRdb under 2018. For context, the study as a whole: To follow how T cells responded to a trivalent subunit inactivated influenza vaccine, the researchers relied on deep quantitative profiling of the T cell receptor repertoire. Overall study results and their limits: The authors suggested that each seasonal influenza vaccination may recruit only a limited number of new T cells.

Receptors were amplified or captured by RT-PCR. The sequencer was an Illumina HiSeq 2500. TCRdb trimmed the raw reads at Q25, called clones with MiXCR and kept productive beta chains. Rows are combined by CDR3 protein, so each entry shows the most common genes and DNA. This sample holds hundreds of thousands of distinct CDR3 sequences; around 13% were observed only once. 7.5% to 8% of the sample comes from the top ten. This clonotype has a handful of counts. The antigen this receptor binds is unknown. Base qualities were left out, and no much larger clone turns up one base away. CDR1 and CDR2 are drawn from the germline V gene (reference sequence): DFQATT, SNEGSKA. The V end gives up 4 bases and the J end 3 bases, leaving 5 bases in the junction not matched to a gene. The CDR3 starts with the cysteine, ends with the phenylalanine, and has 13 residues. Here the CDR3 DNA is all that survives: 39 bases in frame from base 1.

The specimen was PBMCs from blood, collected 14 to 15 days before vaccination. In this chain, TRBV20-1 is recombined with TRBJ2-5; 7 bases in the junction line up with TRBD2. The sequence was obtained from a man between 50 and 59 years old who received an inactivated influenza vaccine. Donor details come from another sample of the same person, matched by shared clones. The CDR3 in this case is CSATRDYEETQYF. The nucleotides are TGCAGTGCTACCCGGGACTACGAAGAGACCCAGTACTTC.